Sequencing of this TCR beta chain was carried out in a study of identical twins. General study points: For cord blood, abundant beta clonotypes had fewer insertions, unlike memory repertoires, which showed none.

TCRdb reanalysed the 5' RACE reads using MiXCR and keeps one entry per CDR3 protein. Of 690,000 or so distinct CDR3 sequences listed, 8.6% are singletons. In this sample, this clonotype turned up a few times. The antigen is unknown. CDR3 length: 14 residues. Trimming took 4 bases from V and 0 from J, leaving 7 bases between them. Germline values: CDR1 SGHRS, CDR2 YFSETQ. The data were also submitted as part of a second study, on yellow fever vaccine responses in identical twins. Per that paper: Reportedly, the response of twins' T cells to the vaccine seemed partly convergent, partly personalized.

The TCR comes from a woman between 18 and 29 years old in good health. Sequenced sample: PBMCs. The chain couples TRBV5-1 to TRBJ2-2; D gene unclear. CDR3 nucleotides: TGCGCCAGCAGCCAGCCCCCGAACACCGGGGAGCTGTTTTTT. It yields the protein CASSQPPNTGELFF. Full variable domain (rest looked up from reference TRBV5-1 and TRBJ2-2): KAGVTQTPRYLIKTRGQQVTLSCSPISGHRSVSWYQQTPGQGLQFLFEYFSETQRNKGNFPGRFSGRQFSNSRSEMNVSTLELGDSALYLCASSQPPNTGELFFGEGSRLTVL.